This entry lists 28 T cell receptor beta chains sequenced from one sample in a study of OX40 agonist ivuxolimab in advanced cancers. TCRdb keeps only in-frame clones here, not all; method: immunoSEQ multiplex PCR. This sample has about 26,000 clones, with 76% found just once. The sequenced sample was CD4+ or CD8+ T cells sorted from blood, obtained in a trial of the OX40 agonist ivuxolimab. All receptors come from an adult with an advanced solid tumor such as melanoma, head and neck, liver or kidney cancer.

The chain employs TRBV6-5 and TRBJ2-7; TRBD2 matches at 7 bases. CDR3 length equals 14 residues. The germline CDR1 and CDR2 sequences are MNHEY and SVGAGI. Trimming at V came to 2 bases and at J to 4 bases, leaving 5 bases not matched to a gene. This CDR3 reads CASSYVGGIYEQYF. CDR3 nucleotides: TGTGCCAGCAGTTACGTGGGGGGGATTTACGAGCAGTACTTC.

The chain couples TRBV2 to TRBJ2-5; no reliable D call. Trimming shortened V by 4 bases and J by 2 bases, and 8 bases separated the two germline ends. The CDR3 extends over 13 amino acids. Germline V gives CDR1 SNHLY, CDR2 FYNNEI. As DNA, the CDR3 is TGTGCCAGCAGTGTGAGAGAGCAAGAGACCCAGTACTTC. Translating gives CASSVREQETQYF.

The chain joins TRBV7-3 to TRBJ1-3, with D unresolved. This CDR3 has 13 residues. Germline V gives CDR1 SGHTA, CDR2 FQGTGA. V was shortened by 1 base and J by 7 bases, with 8 bases between the two germline ends. The CDR3 here is CASSLSIGNTIYF. Here the CDR3 DNA reads TGTGCCAGCAGCTTAAGTATAGGGAACACCATATATTTT.

This chain uses TRBV30 with TRBJ1-2; the D is unclear. Trimming cost V 3 bases and J 4 bases, with 18 bases left between them. This CDR3 contains 15 residues. Germline CDR1 GTSNPN, CDR2 SVGIG (reference sequence). The CDR3 DNA reads TGTGCCTGGAGGGGTGTAGCAACCGCGGCCTATGGCTACACCTTC. Its translation: CAWRGVATAAYGYTF.

The genes are TRBV29-1 and TRBJ1-2, with 7 bases aligning to TRBD1. With V trimmed by 3 bases and J by 7 bases, 5 bases remained unmatched. This CDR3 comprises 12 residues. The V gene's germline CDR1 is SQVTM and CDR2 ANQGSEA. The CDR3 DNA reads as TGCAGCGTTGACGGCCAGGGGGGTGGCTACACCTTC. Translating it yields CSVDGQGGGYTF.

The rearrangement links TRBV12-5 to TRBJ1-6; TRBD1 matches at 10 bases. The CDR3 is 14 residues long. Looked up from germline, CDR1 is LGHNT and CDR2 is FRNRAP. The V segment lost 4 bases and the J segment 10 bases; nucleotides outside the gene matches: 4. For the CDR3, the DNA is TGTGCTAGTGGTTCACCGGGACAGGGGTCACCCCTCCACTTT. Amino acid sequence: CASGSPGQGSPLHF. Together with reference TRBV12-5 and TRBJ1-6, the CDR3 gives the full variable domain: DARVTQTPRHKVTEMGQEVTMRCQPILGHNTVFWYRQTMMQGLELLAYFRNRAPLDDSGMPKDRFSAEMPDATLATLKIQPSEPRDSAVYFCASGSPGQGSPLHFGNGTRLTVT.

This chain links TRBV10-3 with TRBJ1-3, with 11 nucleotides matching TRBD1. The germline V gene encodes CDR1 ENHRY and CDR2 SYGVKD. The V and J ends lost 3 bases and 4 bases, in that order; junction bases with no gene match: 2. The CDR3 has 15 residues. The CDR3 here is CAISDGTGGGNTIYF. The DNA of the CDR3 is TGTGCCATCAGTGATGGGACAGGGGGAGGAAACACCATATATTTT.

The V and J genes are TRBV9 and TRBJ2-3; D is undetermined. Germline V CDR1 and CDR2: SGDLS, YYNGEE. Trimming shortened V by 0 bases and J by 7 bases, and 12 bases separated the two germline ends. This CDR3 region has 14 residues. This CDR3 is CASSVAQDWNTQYF. The DNA for the CDR3 is TGTGCCAGCAGCGTAGCGCAGGATTGGAATACGCAGTATTTT.

The rearrangement links TRBV29-1 to TRBJ2-1, with D uncertain. Trimming took 6 bases from V and 6 from J, leaving 12 bases between them. Germline V gene data show CDR1 as SQVTM and CDR2 as ANQGSEA. The length of the CDR3 is 12 residues. In DNA form, the CDR3 reads TGCAGCGTGGATTTGGACCTCAATGAGCAGTTCTTC. Protein: CSVDLDLNEQFF.

V is TRBV15 and J is TRBJ1-2; 7 nucleotides agree with TRBD1. The ends lost 4 bases at V and 6 bases at J; junction bases unmatched: 11. In germline, CDR1 is LNHNV, CDR2 YYDKDF (reference sequence). CDR3 size: 15 residues. The CDR3: CATSINTGATDGYTF. The CDR3 DNA reads TGTGCCACCAGCATTAATACAGGGGCGACCGATGGCTACACCTTC.

This chain joins TRBV7-2 and TRBJ2-3; no reliable D call. Trimming removed 4 bases at V and 0 bases at J, with 11 bases between. The CDR3 covers 15 residues. The V gene's germline CDR1 is SGHTA and CDR2 FQGNSA. As DNA, the CDR3 is TGTGCCAGCAGCTCCGACTCAATTAGCACAGATACGCAGTATTTT. Translated, it gives CASSSDSISTDTQYF.

The rearrangement joins TRBV29-1 to TRBJ1-3; the match to TRBD1 covers 10 bases. The germline CDR1 and CDR2 sequences are SQVTM and ANQGSEA. This CDR3 contains 18 residues. V was pared by 5 bases and J by 3 bases, with 16 bases of the junction left unmatched. CDR3: CSVTSPPWTGGIGNTIYF. Written as DNA, the CDR3 is TGCAGCGTTACCTCACCCCCCTGGACAGGGGGAATTGGAAACACCATATATTTT. The full variable domain, its missing parts supplied by reference TRBV29-1 and TRBJ1-3, is SAVISQKPSRDICQRGTSLTIQCQVDSQVTMMFWYRQQPGQSLTLIATANQGSEATYESGFVIDKFPISRPNLTFSTLTVSNMSPEDSSIYLCSVTSPPWTGGIGNTIYFGEGSWLTVV.

This chain uses TRBV10-3 with TRBJ1-1; 9 bases align to TRBD1. This CDR3 spans 17 amino acids. Germline V gene data show CDR1 as ENHRY and CDR2 as SYGVKD. Trimming cost V 1 base and J 0 bases; bases outside gene matches: 6. CDR3 region: CAISEFAGTGLNTEAFF. The CDR3 DNA reads TGTGCCATCAGTGAGTTCGCAGGGACAGGGCTGAACACTGAAGCTTTCTTT.

This chain links TRBV18 with TRBJ2-2; D call uncertain. The V end lost 6 bases, the J end lost 1 base, and 9 bases lay between the germline ends. CDR1 is KGHSH, CDR2 LQKENI, per germline. The CDR3 sequence is 14 residues long. As DNA, the CDR3 is TGTGCCAGCTCCTTCACTGGGAACACCGGGGAGCTGTTTTTT. Amino acids: CASSFTGNTGELFF.

The rearrangement uses TRBV7-3 and TRBJ2-2; 7 bases map to TRBD2. This CDR3 region has 17 residues. CDR1 is SGHTA and CDR2 is FQGTGA in the germline V gene. The V segment lost 4 bases and the J segment 1 base; nucleotides outside the gene matches: 9. CDR3 sequence (DNA): TGTGCCAGCAGCTCCCGATGGACTAGGGAGAACACCGGGGAGCTGTTTTTT. It specifies CASSSRWTRENTGELFF.

This clone is judged medium-sized. The CDR3, as DNA: TGTGCCAGCAGCTTAGGCGGCGGGGGGACATGGGATACGCAGTATTTT. Translated: CASSLGGGGTWDTQYF. V and J are TRBV7-2 and TRBJ2-3, with TRBD2 matching 8 bases. Germline V CDR1 and CDR2: SGHTA, FQGNSA. The CDR3 length is 16 residues. The trim removed 1 base at V and 6 bases at J, leaving 9 bases unmatched.

The chain has TRBV7-2 and TRBJ1-2; the D gene is possibly TRBD1 (6 bases). The CDR3 is 14 amino acids. V was pared by 4 bases and J by 3 bases, with 12 bases between. CDR1 and CDR2 (germline): SGHTA, FQGNSA. CDR3 protein: CASSSQQGHYGYTF. The CDR3 coding sequence is TGTGCCAGCAGCTCCCAACAGGGCCACTATGGCTACACCTTC.

The rearrangement links TRBV5-1 to TRBJ1-2, with D maybe TRBD1 (6 bases). The CDR3 covers 11 residues. Between the trimmed V and J ends, which lost 8 bases and 4 bases, there was a span of 9 bases. Germline V gene lookup returns CDR1 SGHRS and CDR2 YFSETQ. DNA for the CDR3: TGCGCCAGTACGGACAGCTATGGCTACACCTTC. It specifies CASTDSYGYTF. Full variable domain (outside the CDR3, taken from reference TRBV5-1 and TRBJ1-2): KAGVTQTPRYLIKTRGQQVTLSCSPISGHRSVSWYQQTPGQGLQFLFEYFSETQRNKGNFPGRFSGRQFSNSRSEMNVSTLELGDSALYLCASTDSYGYTFGSGTRLTVV.

The rearrangement links TRBV27 to TRBJ2-5; TRBD1 agrees at 7 bases. The DNA end lines up better with TRBJ2-7; the J call may be wrong. Germline V gene data show CDR1 as MNHEY and CDR2 as SMNVEV (reference sequence). The CDR3 is 13 residues long. The CDR3 sequence is CASRPQGIYEQYF. As DNA, the CDR3 is TGTGCCAGCAGGCCACAGGGGATCTACGAGCAGTACTTC.

The chain recombines TRBV30 with TRBJ2-2; TRBD2 matches 9 bases. V lost 8 bases, J lost 2 bases, and 12 bases stayed unmatched. The germline V gene encodes CDR1 GTSNPN and CDR2 SVGIG (reference sequence). The CDR3 spans 16 residues. The CDR3 reads CAPMVGGGANTGELFF. CDR3 sequence (DNA): TGTGCCCCAATGGTGGGCGGGGGGGCAAACACCGGGGAGCTGTTTTTT.

The genes are TRBV7-2 and TRBJ2-2, with a weak D call TRBD1 (5 bases). This CDR3 spans 15 amino acids. With 0 bases removed from V and 2 bases from J, the gap between germline ends came to 7 bases. Germline V CDR1 and CDR2: SGHTA, FQGNSA. CDR3 bases: TGTGCCAGCAGCTTAGCGACAGCCAACACCGGGGAGCTGTTTTTT. It specifies CASSLATANTGELFF.

V gene TRBV10-2 combines with J gene TRBJ1-1, with TRBD1 matching over 9 bases. Germline V gene lookup returns CDR1 WSHSY and CDR2 SAAADI. This CDR3 is 13 amino acids long. The trim removed 6 bases at V and 7 bases at J, leaving 6 bases unmatched. The CDR3 protein is CASSWGQGGEAFF. The DNA of the CDR3 is TGCGCCAGCAGCTGGGGACAGGGAGGTGAAGCTTTCTTT.

V gene TRBV5-6 combines with J gene TRBJ2-1, with D possibly being TRBD1 (5 bases). The CDR3 length is 11 residues. Per the germline V gene, CDR1 is SGHDT and CDR2 is YYEEEE. The V end lost 4 bases, the J end lost 10 bases, and 9 bases lay between the germline ends. The CDR3 DNA follows: TGTGCCAGCAGCATCAGACAGGAGCAGTTCTTC. Its protein product is CASSIRQEQFF.

J is TRBJ2-7 and V is TRBV19; 9 bases are shared with TRBD1. CDR1 and CDR2 from the germline V gene are LNHDA and SQIVND (reference sequence). J gave up 5 bases and V 1 base, and 9 bases lay outside the gene matches. The CDR3 has 16 residues. The CDR3 region is CASSIGGGQGPHEQYF. The DNA of the CDR3 is TGTGCCAGTAGTATAGGAGGGGGACAGGGTCCCCACGAGCAGTACTTC.

The chain combines TRBV25-1 with TRBJ1-2; 8 bases align to TRBD1. V trimming: 5 bases; J trimming: 8 bases; junction bases outside the gene matches: 16. The CDR3 sequence is 16 residues long. Germline values: CDR1 MGHDK, CDR2 SYGVNS. The CDR3 spells CASSLSGTGVERGYTF. In DNA, the CDR3 is TGTGCCAGCAGTCTATCCGGGACAGGAGTTGAAAGGGGCTACACCTTC.

The rearrangement joins TRBV15 to TRBJ2-1, with 12 bases that match TRBD1. The length of the CDR3 is 17 residues. Germline trimming cut 0 bases from V and 9 bases from J; bases unmatched to any gene: 9. The germline V gene has CDR1 LNHNV and CDR2 YYDKDF (reference sequence). CDR3 nucleotide sequence: TGTGCCACCAGCAGAGATTTCGGGACAGGGGGCTTGGGTGAGCAGTTCTTC. This codes for CATSRDFGTGGLGEQFF.

The rearrangement uses TRBV5-1 and TRBJ2-2, with 10 bases that match TRBD1. This CDR3 is 15 amino acids long. Germline-derived CDR1 and CDR2 are SGHRS and YFSETQ. J lost 4 bases, V lost 0 bases, and 0 bases had no gene match. The CDR3 reads CASSLGTGGTGELFF. Here the CDR3 DNA reads TGCGCCAGCAGCTTGGGGACAGGGGGCACCGGGGAGCTGTTTTTT.

The chain uses TRBV5-4 and TRBJ2-2; D is unresolved. With 2 bases removed from V and 4 bases from J, the gap between germline ends came to 12 bases. Germline assignment: CDR1 SGHNT and CDR2 YYREEE (reference sequence). The CDR3 has 15 residues. The DNA for the CDR3 is TGTGCCAGCAGCTTTGGAGAGAGAGCCACCGGGGAGCTGTTTTTT. Protein product: CASSFGERATGELFF.